A single T cell receptor (beta chain) is shown here with its context. Original processing methods: Counts of nucleated cells, estimated from reference gene primer amplification, were obtained. Only in-frame clones appear in the TCRdb table, and some are missing; sequencing was by immunoSEQ multiplex PCR. Clone size and the V and J calls come from that table; the DNA yielded D and trimming. There are some 250,000 clones in the sample; approximately 86% occur only once, and about 3% lies in the top ten. The data derive from a study of blood T cell repertoires in COVID-19. The overall study: Researchers got acute and convalescent COVID-19 samples from the United States, Italy and Spain. PBMCs, B-cell-depleted T cells, or T cells were the source of the cDNA or gDNA that made up the material.

This CDR3 contains 14 residues. Germline V lookup: CDR1 MNHEY, CDR2 SMNVEV (reference sequence). The V gene end was trimmed by 7 bases and the J gene end by 2 bases; junction bases not matched to a gene: 5. The rearrangement links TRBV27 to TRBJ1-2, with 9 nucleotides matching TRBD1. This TCR was recovered from a woman under 40 who had recovered from COVID-19. Sequenced sample: peripheral blood. The DNA of the CDR3 is TGTGCCAGCAAGAGGACAGGGGTCAACTATGGCTACACCTTC. It codes for CASKRTGVNYGYTF.